This TCR beta chain was sequenced for a study of brain T cells in children with intractable seizures. Study results and caveats: Pre-surgery blood may have been undersampled, hiding some clones.

Assay used: immunoSEQ multiplex PCR; TCRdb lists only in-frame clones, some missing. The sample consists of approximately 330,000 clones, over 90% of them appearing once. Time point of the sample: blood from clinic visit 5 months post-surgery; TSC patient then seizure free. Surgery cases with the highest brain T cell transcript signatures were chosen for sequencing. A note on this clone: Its antigen remains unknown.

The CDR3 covers 13 residues. From germline, CDR1 is SGHDN and CDR2 FVKESK. V shed 7 bases and J shed 9 bases, with 16 bases lying between them. The source of this sequence is a boy younger than two with tuberous sclerosis and intractable seizures. The chain couples TRBV14 to TRBJ2-1; D may be TRBD1 (6 bases). Sequenced material: peripheral blood, taken less than 6 months after surgery. In nucleotides, the CDR3 is TGTGCCAGCACCGCCCAGGGGCATTCTGAGCAGTTCTTC. Translated, it gives CASTAQGHSEQFF. The entire variable domain, with the rest obtained from reference TRBV14 and TRBJ2-1, is as follows: EAGVTQFPSHSVIEKGQTVTLRCDPISGHDNLYWYRRVMGKEIKFLLHFVKESKQDESGMPNNRFLAERTGGTYSTLKVQPAELEDSGVYFCASTAQGHSEQFFGPGTRLTVL.